The rows below give T cell receptor beta chains drawn from one sample of a study of regulatory T cells in long-lasting Graves disease. A single record per CDR3 protein comes from TCRdb applying MiXCR to the multiplex PCR reads. The profile shows more than 650,000 distinct CDR3 sequences, around 30% of them singletons. Source: peripheral blood mononuclear cells (PBMCs), taken when the disease was refractory, from a patient treated with antithyroid drugs. The source of these receptors is a female donor with Graves disease. The CDR3 runs from the conserved cysteine through the conserved F or W. D genes are given only for firm matches. Clone sizes are given selectively: once, few, many, or a class where the clone is expanded.

TGTGCCAGCAACTGGCATAATTCACCCCTCCACTTT | CASNWHNSPLHF | NA | NA | TRBJ1-6 | TRBV7-9
TGTGCCAGCAGTTTTCCCGACGGTTGGCTTCGGAATCAGCCCCAGCATTTT | CASSFPDGWLRNQPQHF | NA | NA | TRBJ1-5 | TRBV27
TGTGCCAGCAGCTCATCGGACAGGGCCCAGCCCCAGCATTTT | CASSSSDRAQPQHF | few | TRBD1 | TRBJ1-5 | TRBV13
TGTGCCAGCAGAGGACAGGGGGCGGGTGAAAAACTGTTTTTT | CASRGQGAGEKLFF | few | TRBD1 | TRBJ1-4 | TRBV6-1
TGTGCCAGCAGTCAGGCCATTACAGGGAACCCCCTTGAGCAGTACTTC | CASSQAITGNPLEQYF | many | NA | TRBJ2-7 | TRBV6-1
TGTGCCACCAGTGATCCGCGGACAGAGCGATTCTATGGCTACACCTTC | CATSDPRTERFYGYTF | few | NA | TRBJ1-2 | TRBV24-1
TGTGCCAGCAGTGAAGGGTGGGGACAGGGGTTGTATCCCCAGCATTTT | CASSEGWGQGLYPQHF | many | TRBD1 | TRBJ1-5 | TRBV6-1
TGCAGTGCTAGAGGGGGAGGGGGAGTCGTAGAGACTTCACCCCTCCACTTT | CSARGGGGVVETSPLHF | few | NA | TRBJ1-6 | TRBV20-1
TGTGCCAGTAGTATTCAGGTTGGCCGGCGGGCATCGACCTACGAGCAGTACTTC | CASSIQVGRRASTYEQYF | NA | NA | TRBJ2-7 | TRBV19
TGTGCCAGCAGCCAAGATGGAGTACGCGGCTACACCTTC | CASSQDGVRGYTF | few | NA | TRBJ1-2 | TRBV3-1
TGTGCCAGCAGCTTAGGGTTGCTTGAAGCTTTCTTT | CASSLGLLEAFF | many | NA | TRBJ1-1 | TRBV11-2
TGTGCCAGCAGCTCGGCCCACAGGGGTGTGGAGACCCAGTACTTC | CASSSAHRGVETQYF | few | TRBD1 | TRBJ2-5 | TRBV7-9
TGCGCCAGCAAATCACAGCGGGGGGGGAGGACTGAAGCTTTCTTT | CASKSQRGGRTEAFF | NA | NA | TRBJ1-1 | TRBV5-1
TGTGCCAGCAGTTTGTCCTTCTACGAGCAGTACTTC | CASSLSFYEQYF | many | NA | TRBJ2-7 | TRBV12-3/TRBV12-4
TGTGCCAGCAGTGAAGCGGGAGAGGCAGATACGCAGTATTTT | CASSEAGEADTQYF | once | NA | TRBJ2-3 | TRBV2
TGTGCCAGCAGTGAATGGAGTGCGGGAGCTCAAGAGACCCAGTACTTC | CASSEWSAGAQETQYF | many | TRBD2 | TRBJ2-5 | TRBV6-1
TGTGCCAGTCCGCCCCCGAGGCAGGGTCATCAGCCCCAGCATTTT | CASPPPRQGHQPQHF | NA | NA | TRBJ1-5 | TRBV19
TGTGCCAGCAGAAGATTCGGCGGAACGGACACCGGGGAGCTGTTTTTT | CASRRFGGTDTGELFF | NA | NA | TRBJ2-2 | TRBV6-2/TRBV6-3
TGTGCCAGCAGCAGAGACGAGAACACTGAAGCTTTCTTT | CASSRDENTEAFF | NA | NA | TRBJ1-1 | TRBV6-1
TGTGCCAGTAGTATAATGGGTGGGACAGCGCAAGTCTACGAGCAGTACTTC | CASSIMGGTAQVYEQYF | few | TRBD1 | TRBJ2-7 | TRBV19
TGTGCCAGCAGCGTTTCAGCAAGCAATCAGCCCCAGCATTTT | CASSVSASNQPQHF | NA | NA | TRBJ1-5 | TRBV9
TGTGCCAGCAGTTTCACAGTGACCCAAGAGACCCAGTACTTC | CASSFTVTQETQYF | NA | NA | TRBJ2-5 | TRBV6-9
TGTGCCAGCAGTGGGGCCGGACACGGAGGCTACACCTTC | CASSGAGHGGYTF | NA | NA | TRBJ1-2 | TRBV2
TGTGCCAGCAGCCTGCGAGCGGGAGGGAGTTCCTACGAGCAGTACTTC | CASSLRAGGSSYEQYF | few | TRBD2 | TRBJ2-7 | TRBV7-2
TGTGCCAGCCGGGACAGGGGGACGGCTGAAGCTTTCTTT | CASRDRGTAEAFF | few | TRBD1 | TRBJ1-1 | TRBV19
TGCAGTGCTGGTACAGGGGCCGGGGAGCTGTTTTTT | CSAGTGAGELFF | NA | TRBD1 | TRBJ2-2 | TRBV20-1
TGTGCCAGCAGCTTGCCAGGAAGGAGGAGTTCACCCCTCCACTTT | CASSLPGRRSSPLHF | few | NA | TRBJ1-6 | TRBV7-9
TGCAGCGTTAGCTCAAGCAATCAGCCCCAGCATTTT | CSVSSSNQPQHF | NA | NA | TRBJ1-5 | TRBV29-1
TGTGCCAGCAGTCATCCGGGACCAAACAACGAGCAGTACTTC | CASSHPGPNNEQYF | few | NA | TRBJ2-7 | TRBV27
TGTGCCAGCAGTGAGCTAACAGGGGGAGGCTATGGCTACACCTTC | CASSELTGGGYGYTF | few | TRBD1 | TRBJ1-2 | TRBV6-2/TRBV6-3
TGTGCCAGCAGTTTAGGGCTAGCGGGTAGCACAGATACGCAGTATTTT | CASSLGLAGSTDTQYF | NA | TRBD2 | TRBJ2-3 | TRBV12-3/TRBV12-4
TGTGCCTGGAGTGTAGCAGGGAACACTGAAGCTTTCTTT | CAWSVAGNTEAFF | NA | NA | TRBJ1-1 | TRBV30
TGTGCCAGCAGCGAACCGGGGCGTTCATATAATTCACCCCTCCACTTT | CASSEPGRSYNSPLHF | NA | NA | TRBJ1-6 | TRBV12-3/TRBV12-4
TGTGCCAGCAGCTTAACGGCCGACTCTGGAAACACCATATATTTT | CASSLTADSGNTIYF | few | NA | TRBJ1-3 | TRBV7-3
TGCAGCGTTGGACAGAGATCGAACACTGAAGCTTTCTTT | CSVGQRSNTEAFF | NA | NA | TRBJ1-1 | TRBV29-1
TGTGCCAGCAGTTCGAGCGGGGGGCCTAGGGACTATGGCTACACCTTC | CASSSSGGPRDYGYTF | few | NA | TRBJ1-2 | TRBV12-3/TRBV12-4
TGCGCCCTTCGGCCAGATACGCAGTATTTT | CALRPDTQYF | NA | NA | TRBJ2-3 | TRBV6-9
TGTGCCACCAGCGGGTGGGACATTAGGGATCCGCCCCAGCATTTT | CATSGWDIRDPPQHF | NA | NA | TRBJ1-5 | TRBV15
TGTGCCAGCAGTTACTCAGGGACTCAGGGAGAGACCCAGTACTTC | CASSYSGTQGETQYF | NA | NA | TRBJ2-5 | TRBV6-5
TGCAGCGGGCTAGGGACTAGCGGGAGCCACAATGAGCAGTTCTTC | CSGLGTSGSHNEQFF | NA | TRBD2 | TRBJ2-1 | TRBV29-1
TGTGCCAGCAGAACCGCACAGGGGGCTGGTGAAAAACTGTTTTTT | CASRTAQGAGEKLFF | NA | TRBD1 | TRBJ1-4 | TRBV28
TGTGCCAGTAGTAGAGCAGGGGTTCAGCCCCAGCATTTT | CASSRAGVQPQHF | NA | NA | TRBJ1-5 | TRBV19
TGTGCCACAGGGGCTCTGAACACTGAAGCTTTCTTT | CATGALNTEAFF | few | NA | TRBJ1-1 | TRBV6-1
TGTGCCAGCAGTCCGGGGGATAGAAATCAGCCCCAGCATTTT | CASSPGDRNQPQHF | few | NA | TRBJ1-5 | TRBV27
TGTGCCAGCAGCCAAGGACGGGGCAGGGTGCGGTATGGCTACACCTTC | CASSQGRGRVRYGYTF | NA | NA | TRBJ1-2 | TRBV3-1
TGCAGTGCTTTCGACAGAGAGGTGACTAGCGTGACCTACGAGCAGTACTTC | CSAFDREVTSVTYEQYF | NA | TRBD2 | TRBJ2-7 | TRBV20-1
TGTGCCAGCAGCTTGCGGACTAGCGATGAGCAGTTCTTC | CASSLRTSDEQFF | few | TRBD2 | TRBJ2-1 | TRBV11-2
TGTGCCAGCAGATCAGCGGGAGCCCAAGAGACCCAGTACTTC | CASRSAGAQETQYF | NA | TRBD2 | TRBJ2-5 | TRBV6-1